The 25 T cell receptor beta chains in this list originate from one sample, sequenced in a study of CD8 T cells in Susac syndrome. Random-hexamer reverse transcription was applied to roughly 0.45 to 1 ug RNA. TCRdb used MiXCR to reprocess the immunoSEQ multiplex PCR reads, holding one entry per CDR3 protein. Found here are some 180,000 distinct CDR3 sequences, 85% to 95% of them singletons; the top ten hold less than 0.12%. Sequencing was performed on CD4+ T cells from PBMCs. The receptor set was obtained from a human donor in good health.

The chain uses TRBV7-9 and TRBJ2-2; D is ambiguous. Trimming removed 8 bases from V and 0 bases from J, with 4 bases in between. CDR1 is SEHNR and CDR2 is FQNEAQ in the germline V gene (reference sequence). The CDR3 contains 12 residues. CDR3 sequence (DNA): TGTGCCAGCCGGGCGAACACCGGGGAGCTGTTTTTT. Its protein is CASRANTGELFF.

J is TRBJ2-2 and V is TRBV29-1; TRBD1 is a possible D gene (6 bases). The germline V gene encodes CDR1 SQVTM and CDR2 ANQGSEA. The CDR3 is 14 residues long. The V end was cut by 5 bases, the J end by 7 bases, with 17 bases between. DNA for the CDR3: TGCAGCGTTCGAATGTGGGGGCCCGGCGGGGAGCTGTTTTTT. It encodes CSVRMWGPGGELFF.

This rearrangement joins TRBV20-1 to TRBJ2-5; 7 bases are a match to TRBD2. The length of the CDR3 is 16 residues. CDR1 and CDR2 (germline): DFQATT, SNEGSKA (reference sequence). Trimming at V came to 1 base and at J to 3 bases, leaving 11 bases not matched to a gene. In DNA form, the CDR3 reads TGCAGTGCTAGAGTCCAGCGGGGCCCCCTGAAAGAGACCCAGTACTTC. Translation gives CSARVQRGPLKETQYF.

V and J are TRBV23-1 and TRBJ2-1; perhaps TRBD1 as D (6 bases). TRBV23-1 is labeled an ORF, and its function is uncertain. The V gene lost 7 bases and the J gene lost 9 bases, with 37 bases spanning the gap. The CDR3 is made up of 20 amino acids. The CDR3 DNA sequence: TGCGCCAGCACTCCATCTGGTCGAATACGGACAGAGGGCCTTTCGACTGAGCAGTTCTTC. It is translated as CASTPSGRIRTEGLSTEQFF.

For the CDR3, the DNA is TGTGCCACCAGCCTCCCTGGGCAGGGCTATGGCTACACCTTC. Amino acids: CATSLPGQGYGYTF. The chain uses TRBV15 and TRBJ1-2; a possible D gene is TRBD1 (5 bases). The CDR3 is 14 residues long. The V and J ends lost 5 bases and 4 bases respectively, with 14 bases between them. Germline CDR1 is LNHNV and CDR2 is YYDKDF (reference sequence).

The J gene is TRBJ2-5, the V gene TRBV14; D call uncertain. CDR3 length: 15 residues. Germline V gene sequence: CDR1 SGHDN, CDR2 FVKESK. V was shortened by 5 bases and J by 5 bases, with 18 bases between the two germline ends. CDR3 sequence (DNA): TGTGCCAGCAGCTTACGTTTGGGGTTTGCGGAGACCCAGTACTTC. It encodes CASSLRLGFAETQYF.

This chain joins TRBV30 and TRBJ2-7; the D gene could be TRBD1 or TRBD2 (5 bases each). The CDR3 extends over 12 amino acids. Germline CDR1 and CDR2: GTSNPN and SVGIG (reference sequence). Trimming shortened V by 5 bases and J by 6 bases, and 14 bases separated the two germline ends. CDR3 DNA sequence: TGTGCCTGGGGCAGGGACCCCCGCGAGCAGTACTTC. This codes for CAWGRDPREQYF.

This chain connects TRBV28 to TRBJ1-1; D uncertain. Germline CDR1 and CDR2: MDHEN and SYDVKM. Trimming took 4 bases from V and 7 from J, leaving 10 bases between them. This CDR3 spans 12 amino acids. CDR3 in amino acids: CASSSLPREAFF. CDR3 in DNA: TGTGCCAGCAGTTCTCTACCGCGTGAAGCTTTCTTT. Drawing the rest from reference TRBV28 and TRBJ1-1, the complete variable domain is DVKVTQSSRYLVKRTGEKVFLECVQDMDHENMFWYRQDPGLGLRLIYFSYDVKMKEKGDIPEGYSVSREKKERFSLILESASTNQTSMYLCASSSLPREAFFGQGTRLTVV.

The V and J genes are TRBV14 and TRBJ2-3; 10 nucleotides align to TRBD2. Germline loops: CDR1 SGHDN, CDR2 FVKESK. V lost 4 bases to trimming and J lost 5 bases; unmatched junction nucleotides: 12. CDR3 length: 17 amino acids. The CDR3 DNA reads as TGTGCCAGCAGCCTCTGGAGGCTAGCGGGAGAGGGAGATACGCAGTATTTT. Its protein product is CASSLWRLAGEGDTQYF.

The V and J genes are TRBV14 and TRBJ2-5; TRBD2 matches at 10 bases. V shed 4 bases, J shed 6 bases, and the junction held 8 bases outside the gene matches. Per the germline V gene, CDR1 is SGHDN and CDR2 is FVKESK. The CDR3 is 15 amino acids. CDR3 nucleotides: TGTGCCAGCAGCCCCCTAGCGGGAGAGCTGAAGACCCAGTACTTC. Protein sequence: CASSPLAGELKTQYF.

This chain connects TRBV9 to TRBJ2-3; D unclear. Germline CDR1 reads SGDLS; CDR2 reads YYNGEE. V was trimmed by 3 bases and J by 2 bases, leaving 7 bases between them. The CDR3 consists of 13 residues. As DNA, the CDR3 is TGTGCCAGCAGCGCCGGCTCCACAGATACGCAGTATTTT. It yields the protein CASSAGSTDTQYF.

The V and J genes are TRBV30 and TRBJ2-7; 8 bases align to TRBD1. With V trimmed by 4 bases and J by 1 base, 6 bases remained unmatched. CDR3 length: 14 residues. Germline-derived CDR1 and CDR2 are GTSNPN and SVGIG (reference sequence). The CDR3, as DNA: TGTGCCTGGAATGACAGGGGATTTTCCTACGAGCAGTACTTC. This translates into CAWNDRGFSYEQYF. The full variable domain, completed using reference TRBV30 and TRBJ2-7, is SQTIHQWPATLVQPVGSPLSLECTVEGTSNPNLYWYRQAAGRGLQLLFYSVGIGQISSEVPQNLSASRPQDRQFILSSKKLLLSDSGFYLCAWNDRGFSYEQYFGPGTRLTVT.

CDR3 nucleotide sequence: TGTGCCAGCAGCTTAGCCCGGGAATATGGCTACACCTTC. The encoded protein is CASSLAREYGYTF. This chain uses TRBV7-2 with TRBJ1-2, with unresolved D. The CDR3 length is 13 residues. Looked up from germline, CDR1 is SGHTA and CDR2 is FQGNSA. Trimming pared 0 bases from V and 5 bases from J, leaving 7 bases between.

The chain uses TRBV18 and TRBJ1-5, with D possibly matching TRBD1 (5 bases). This CDR3 contains 17 residues. Germline V gene data show CDR1 as KGHSH and CDR2 as LQKENI. The V gene lost 0 bases and the J gene lost 0 bases, with 12 bases spanning the gap. In nucleotides, the CDR3 is TGTGCCAGCTCACCACCAGGGGCGGATTATAGCAATCAGCCCCAGCATTTT. Translating it yields CASSPPGADYSNQPQHF.

The chain joins TRBV27 to TRBJ2-7, with D perhaps TRBD2 (5 bases). Trimming stripped 7 bases from V and 2 bases from J, with 15 bases between. Germline loops: CDR1 MNHEY, CDR2 SMNVEV (reference sequence). This CDR3 is 14 amino acids long. CDR3 residues: CASIKGTRPYEQYF. DNA of the CDR3: TGTGCCAGCATAAAGGGAACTAGACCCTACGAGCAGTACTTC.

The rearrangement uses TRBV12-3 or TRBV12-4 and TRBJ1-1; D perhaps matches TRBD1 (5 bases). The CDR3 is 14 residues long. V lost 1 base and J 4 bases, leaving 10 bases between the germline ends. Here the CDR3 DNA reads TGTGCCAGCAGTTTAGTTGAGGGACGCACTGAAGCTTTCTTT. Translating it yields CASSLVEGRTEAFF.

This chain links TRBV12-3 or TRBV12-4 with TRBJ1-5; D gene uncertain. The germline V and J ends were trimmed by 5 bases and 9 bases, with 11 bases remaining between them. The CDR3 has 12 residues. The CDR3 here is CASSPEERPQHF. CDR3 bases: TGTGCCAGCAGTCCGGAGGAAAGGCCCCAGCATTTT.

The chain employs TRBV3-1 and TRBJ2-7; 12 bases align to TRBD2. The CDR3 is 15 residues long. Trimming took 5 bases from V and 7 from J; bases not matched to a gene: 9. Germline CDR1 reads LGHDT; CDR2 reads YNNKEL (reference sequence). The CDR3 DNA reads TGTGCCAGCAGCGTCCTACTAGCGGGAGGAGAAGAGCAGTACTTC. It encodes CASSVLLAGGEEQYF.

J is TRBJ1-1 and V is TRBV27, with D unclear. CDR1 is MNHEY and CDR2 is SMNVEV in the germline V gene (reference sequence). V shed 8 bases and J shed 0 bases, with 10 bases lying between them. This CDR3 has 13 amino acids. CDR3 amino acids: CASSGRMNTEAFF. CDR3 DNA sequence: TGTGCCAGCTCGGGGAGGATGAACACTGAAGCTTTCTTT.

The rearrangement links TRBV5-1 to TRBJ2-1; weak D call: TRBD2 (6 bases). In germline, CDR1 is SGHRS, CDR2 YFSETQ. The germline V and J ends were trimmed by 2 bases and 5 bases, with 8 bases remaining between them. The CDR3 length is 13 residues. The CDR3 sequence: CASSLGLNNEQFF. CDR3 nucleotides: TGCGCCAGCAGCTTAGGACTAAACAATGAGCAGTTCTTC. Full variable domain (missing parts from reference TRBV5-1 and TRBJ2-1): KAGVTQTPRYLIKTRGQQVTLSCSPISGHRSVSWYQQTPGQGLQFLFEYFSETQRNKGNFPGRFSGRQFSNSRSEMNVSTLELGDSALYLCASSLGLNNEQFFGPGTRLTVL.

V usage is TRBV12-3 or TRBV12-4 and J usage is TRBJ2-7; a possible D gene is TRBD2 (7 bases). V was clipped by 4 bases and J by 2 bases, with 15 bases between them. The length of the CDR3 is 15 residues. DNA for the CDR3: TGTGCCAGCAGTTCAAGGGGGGGCACCGCCTACGAGCAGTACTTC. It is translated as CASSSRGGTAYEQYF.

V gene TRBV21-1 combines with J gene TRBJ2-7. TRBV21-1 is listed as a pseudogene. There are 15 residues in the CDR3. This CDR3 is CASSKWNADTYEQYF. CDR3 nucleotides: TGTGCCAGCAGCAAATGGAATGCAGACACCTACGAGCAGTACTTC.

The rearrangement uses TRBV12-3 or TRBV12-4 and TRBJ2-7; unclear D gene. This CDR3 is 12 amino acids long. Trimming removed 5 bases at V and 4 bases at J, with 9 bases between. CDR3 region: CASSPVGYEQYF. DNA of the CDR3: TGTGCCAGCAGTCCCGTTGGTTACGAGCAGTACTTC.

V and J are TRBV6-5 and TRBJ1-1; D call uncertain. The V and J ends lost 4 bases and 0 bases respectively, with 9 bases between them. This CDR3 region has 14 residues. Germline V lookup: CDR1 MNHEY, CDR2 SVGAGI. The CDR3 sequence: CASSSAVMNTEAFF. The CDR3 DNA reads as TGTGCCAGCAGTTCGGCGGTTATGAACACTGAAGCTTTCTTT.

The rearrangement joins TRBV20-1 to TRBJ1-5, with D perhaps matching TRBD1 (6 bases). This CDR3 is built from 12 residues. Germline values: CDR1 DFQATT, CDR2 SNEGSKA (reference sequence). The germline V and J ends were trimmed by 6 bases and 4 bases, with 10 bases remaining between them. The chain's CDR3 is CSAATGNQPQHF. The CDR3 nucleotides read TGCAGTGCCGCCACAGGGAATCAGCCCCAGCATTTT.